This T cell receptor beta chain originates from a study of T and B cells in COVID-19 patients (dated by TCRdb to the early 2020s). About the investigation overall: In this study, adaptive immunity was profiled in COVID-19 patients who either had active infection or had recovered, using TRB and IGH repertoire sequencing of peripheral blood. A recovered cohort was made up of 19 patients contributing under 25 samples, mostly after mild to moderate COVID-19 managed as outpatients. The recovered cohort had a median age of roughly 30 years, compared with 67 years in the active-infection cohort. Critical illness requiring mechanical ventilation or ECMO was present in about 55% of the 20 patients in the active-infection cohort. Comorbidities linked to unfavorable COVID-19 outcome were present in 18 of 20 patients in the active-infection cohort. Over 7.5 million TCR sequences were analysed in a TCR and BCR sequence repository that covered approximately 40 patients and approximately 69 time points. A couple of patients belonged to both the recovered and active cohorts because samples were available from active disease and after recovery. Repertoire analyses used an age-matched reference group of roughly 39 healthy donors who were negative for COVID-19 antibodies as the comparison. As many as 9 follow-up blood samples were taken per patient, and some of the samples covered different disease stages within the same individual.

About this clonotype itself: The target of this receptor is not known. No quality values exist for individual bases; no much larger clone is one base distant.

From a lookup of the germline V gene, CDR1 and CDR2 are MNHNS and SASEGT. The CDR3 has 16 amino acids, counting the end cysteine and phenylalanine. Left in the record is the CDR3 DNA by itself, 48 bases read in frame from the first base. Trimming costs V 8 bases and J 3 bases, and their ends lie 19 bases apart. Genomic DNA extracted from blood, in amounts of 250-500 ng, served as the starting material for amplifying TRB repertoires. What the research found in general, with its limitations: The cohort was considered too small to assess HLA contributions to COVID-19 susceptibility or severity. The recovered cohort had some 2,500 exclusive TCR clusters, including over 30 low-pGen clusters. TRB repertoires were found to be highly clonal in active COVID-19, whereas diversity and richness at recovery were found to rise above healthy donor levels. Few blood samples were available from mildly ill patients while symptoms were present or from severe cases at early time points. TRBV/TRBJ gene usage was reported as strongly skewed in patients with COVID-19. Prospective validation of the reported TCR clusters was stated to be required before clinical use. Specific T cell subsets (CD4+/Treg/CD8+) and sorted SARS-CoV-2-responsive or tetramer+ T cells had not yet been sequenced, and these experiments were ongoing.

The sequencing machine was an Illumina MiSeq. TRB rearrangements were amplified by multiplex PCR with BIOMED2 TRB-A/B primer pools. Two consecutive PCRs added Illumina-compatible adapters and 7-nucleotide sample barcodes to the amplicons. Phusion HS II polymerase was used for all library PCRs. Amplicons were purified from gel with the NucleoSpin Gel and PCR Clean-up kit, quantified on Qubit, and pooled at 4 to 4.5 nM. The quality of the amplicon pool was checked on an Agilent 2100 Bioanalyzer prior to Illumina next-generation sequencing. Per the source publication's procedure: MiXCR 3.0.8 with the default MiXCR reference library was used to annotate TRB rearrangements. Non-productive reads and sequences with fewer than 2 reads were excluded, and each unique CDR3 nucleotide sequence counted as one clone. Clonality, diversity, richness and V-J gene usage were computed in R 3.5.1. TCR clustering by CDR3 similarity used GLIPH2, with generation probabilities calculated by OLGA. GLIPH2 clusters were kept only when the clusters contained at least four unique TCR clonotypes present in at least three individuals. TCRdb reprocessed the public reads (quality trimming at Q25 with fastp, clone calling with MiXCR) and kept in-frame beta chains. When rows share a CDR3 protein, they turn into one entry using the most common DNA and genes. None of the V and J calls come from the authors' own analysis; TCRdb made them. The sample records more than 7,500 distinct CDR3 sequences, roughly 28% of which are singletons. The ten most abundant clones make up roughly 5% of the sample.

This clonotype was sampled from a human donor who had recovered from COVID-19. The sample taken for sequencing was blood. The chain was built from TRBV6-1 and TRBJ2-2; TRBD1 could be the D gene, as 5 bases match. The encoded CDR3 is CASLGAGIEDTGELFF. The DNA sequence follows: TGTGCCAGCCTAGGGGCAGGAATTGAGGACACCGGGGAGCTGTTTTTT.